Detailed here is one TCR beta chain. Its antigen has not been determined. Base quality data are lacking; no much larger clone is found one base away. The sample belongs to a study of blood T cell repertoires in COVID-19 (dated by TCRdb to 2020 to 2021). Background for the entire study: Samples covering the acute and convalescent phases of COVID-19 were provided by collaborators in the United States, Italy and Spain. Sample metadata almost always included a de-identified subject ID, COVID-19 status, age in years and sex. The prospective study material was composed of cDNA or gDNA derived from T cells, B-cell-depleted T cells, or PBMCs. Subjects who had been exposed to COVID-19, were actively infected with it, or had recovered from it provided the deeply sampled blood TCRbeta repertoires that made up the dataset. The repertoires were released in a freely available public database meant as a resource for research on the immune response to SARS-CoV-2. Samples came from the ongoing ImmuneRACE study (first 160 participants) plus 1,254 subjects from 6 global collaborators. HLA class I and class II types, where available, came from metadata supplied by the sample provider rather than from assay-based typing.

The immunoSEQ Assay, a bias-controlled multiplex PCR, was used to amplify TCRbeta CDR3 regions from genomic DNA. The published analysis was carried out like this. The number of nucleated cells in each sample was estimated from the amplification of reference gene primers within the assay. To quantify the absolute abundance of each unique TCRbeta CDR3 rearrangement, sequence reads were collapsed and filtered. For each sample, productive Simpson clonality was calculated by taking the square root of Simpson's diversity index across productive rearrangements. In TCRdb, the immuneACCESS table is reduced to in-frame sequences with V and J assigned. These tables do not hold every clone; where another copy was compared, an unresolved V gene accounts for under half, and the others remain unexplained. V and J calls and clone size come straight from that table; D and trimming were deduced from the DNA. The sample table shows tens of thousands of clones, and 70% to 75% are seen once. Together, the top ten hold under 25% of the sample.

The full study reports these points: How much clinical and demographic metadata was included differed by source and by participant, and the metadata was provided uncurated.

There are 14 amino acids in the CDR3, from cysteine to phenylalanine inclusive. The DNA shown is the 42-base CDR3, in frame from base 1. Taken from the germline V gene, the CDR1 and CDR2 loops are KGHDR and SFDVKD. Cut back by 1 base and 7 bases, the V and J ends lie 10 bases apart. The collaborating institutions used their own protocols to collect whole blood in K2EDTA tubes. For TCRbeta analysis, collaborators shipped samples as frozen whole blood, isolated PBMCs, or DNA extracted from either of those sample types. The chain uses TRBV24-1 and TRBJ2-1; perhaps TRBD2 is the D gene, with 5 bases matching. The sequencing input was peripheral blood. This TCR derives from a man in his sixties or seventies with acute or convalescent COVID-19. The CDR3 region reads CATSDFGEGNEQFF. The nucleotides read TGTGCCACCAGTGATTTTGGCGAGGGAAATGAGCAGTTCTTC.